This T cell receptor beta chain was recorded in a study of T cell changes during pregnancy in multiple sclerosis. This clone was counted only a few times. Measured with immunoSEQ multiplex PCR; TCRdb has only the in-frame clones, and not every one. Among 50,000 or so clones listed, over 85% were seen once. The sample consisted of CD4+ T cells from peripheral blood mononuclear cells, taken before pregnancy. The source is a female donor with multiple sclerosis, enrolled in a pregnancy study.

CDR3 sequence reads: CASSFLGGATYEQYF. In DNA form, the CDR3 reads TGTGCCAGCAGTTTCTTAGGGGGGGCCACCTACGAGCAGTACTTC. The chain has TRBV28 and TRBJ2-7; perhaps TRBD2 as D (7 bases). The germline V and J ends were trimmed by 3 bases and 2 bases, with 14 bases remaining between them. Germline assignment: CDR1 MDHEN and CDR2 SYDVKM. The CDR3 is 15 amino acids.